This T cell receptor (beta chain) was recorded in a study of PD-1 blockade in classical Hodgkin lymphoma. TCRdb's table, derived via immunoSEQ multiplex PCR, lists solely in-frame clones and lacks some. This sample has 27,000 or so clones; 85% occur once, and the top ten carry around 2.3%. Time point meaning: cycle 4 day 1 (C4D1), after around six weeks of nivolumab. In every patient, relapse followed autologous stem cell transplantation, while exposure to brentuximab vedotin differed. Investigators isolated CD4+ T cells from thawed PBMCs through magnetic negative selection. Complete response, partial response or progressive disease constituted the best responses recorded. Study-wide results and limits: Patients newly diagnosed and complete responders had comparable baseline diversity. In CD4+ cells, TCR diversity went up significantly by C4D1, but in CD8+ cells it did not. Relative to healthy donors, newly diagnosed patients reportedly had lower baseline TCR diversity, which was reported as lower still in relapsed/refractory patients.

Concerning this clone itself: Its antigen is unidentified.

V shed 8 bases, J shed 0 bases, and the junction held 6 bases outside the gene matches. This CDR3 is built from 13 residues. CDR1 and CDR2 from the germline V gene are SQVTM and ANQGSEA. This TCR derives from a human donor with classical Hodgkin lymphoma. Source: CD4+ T cells from blood, taken before the fourth cycle of nivolumab. V is TRBV29-1 and J is TRBJ1-1, with 7 bases that match TRBD1. In DNA, the CDR3 is TGCAGCATGGGGGACAGATTGAACACTGAAGCTTTCTTT. Its translation is CSMGDRLNTEAFF.